A selection of T cell receptor beta chains follows, all from one sample in a study of preoperative IRX-2 immunotherapy in early breast cancer. Assay: immunoSEQ multiplex PCR; the TCRdb copy retains only in-frame clones and omits some. The repertoire holds roughly 25,000 clones, with approximately 80% as singletons. Sequences were derived from lymph node tissue, sampled before IRX-2 immunotherapy. Source of these receptors: a human donor with breast cancer. Each CDR3 is given with its conserved first and last residue. The D gene is left open where the match is weak. Clone size, where shown, is once, few, many, or a class for clones that have expanded.

TRBJ1-2	once	TRBV6-8	TRBD1	CASSDSAQGSIYGYTF	TGTGCCAGCAGTGACTCGGCACAGGGGTCGATCTATGGCTACACCTTC
TRBJ2-3	-	TRBV11-3	-	CASSLGGVSVTDTQYF	TGTGCCAGCAGCTTAGGAGGGGTCTCGGTGACAGATACGCAGTATTTT
TRBJ1-1	-	TRBV6-8	-	CAITWTADTEAFF	TGTGCCATCACGTGGACAGCCGACACTGAAGCTTTCTTT
TRBJ1-2	once	TRBV5-1	-	CASTLTGSNYGYTF	TGCGCCAGCACCTTGACAGGCTCTAACTATGGCTACACCTTC
TRBJ2-7	once	TRBV6-8	-	CASKPAGLLYEQYF	TGTGCCAGCAAACCCGCTGGACTACTCTACGAGCAGTACTTC
TRBJ1-1	-	TRBV19	-	CASSIGKGRLGNTEAFF	TGTGCCAGTAGTATAGGGAAGGGGCGGCTCGGGAACACTGAAGCTTTCTTT
TRBJ1-2	-	TRBV2	-	CASSPGTHGYTF	TGTGCCAGCAGCCCAGGGACCCACGGCTACACCTTC
TRBJ1-1	-	TRBV6-8	-	CASSYGRDTEAFF	TGTGCCAGCAGTTACGGGCGGGACACTGAAGCTTTCTTT
TRBJ1-1	-	TRBV30	-	CAWSTTVNTEAFF	TGTGCCTGGAGTACGACAGTGAACACTGAAGCTTTCTTT
TRBJ2-3	-	TRBV11-1	-	CASSLVAGPDTQYF	TGTGCCAGCAGCTTAGTTGCGGGTCCAGATACGCAGTATTTT
TRBJ1-1	-	TRBV5-1	-	CASSPDIRNTEAFF	TGCGCCAGCAGCCCGGACATTAGAAACACTGAAGCTTTCTTT
TRBJ1-1	-	TRBV28	-	CASSFLYLNTEAFF	TGTGCCAGCAGTTTCCTGTATCTGAACACTGAAGCTTTCTTT
TRBJ1-1	-	TRBV5-1	TRBD1	CASSLGAGGLTEAFF	TGCGCCAGCAGCTTGGGGGCAGGGGGATTAACTGAAGCTTTCTTT